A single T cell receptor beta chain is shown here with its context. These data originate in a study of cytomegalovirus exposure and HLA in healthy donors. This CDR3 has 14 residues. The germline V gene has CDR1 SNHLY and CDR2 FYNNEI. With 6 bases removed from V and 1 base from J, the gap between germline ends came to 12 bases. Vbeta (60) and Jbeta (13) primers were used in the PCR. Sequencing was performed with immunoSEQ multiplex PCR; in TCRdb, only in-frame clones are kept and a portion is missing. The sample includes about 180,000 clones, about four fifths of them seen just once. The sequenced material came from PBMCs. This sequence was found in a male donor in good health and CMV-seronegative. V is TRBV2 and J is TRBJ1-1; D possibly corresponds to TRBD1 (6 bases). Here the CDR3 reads CASSTGLGNTEAFF. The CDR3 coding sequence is TGTGCCAGCAGCACAGGGTTGGGGAACACTGAAGCTTTCTTT.